This is a list of T cell receptor beta chains from one sample in a study of long-term antiretroviral therapy in people with HIV. The method was immunoSEQ multiplex PCR; TCRdb's version includes in-frame clones alone and lacks a portion of them. This sample has tens of thousands of clones, with approximately 86% found just once. The sample in question was unsorted PBMCs, obtained around 2.5 years after starting antiretroviral therapy. These receptors came from a man aged 40-49 years with HIV. Both conserved end residues are part of each CDR3. Each record gives: CDR3 DNA, CDR3 protein, J gene, D gene, clone size, V gene. A D gene is named only where the DNA matches it firmly. Size tells how often a clone was seen (once, few, many) or the class of an expanded clone, and some rows leave it out.

TGTGCCAGCAGCTTAGATGAGGGGTGGGCCACAGATACGCAGTATTTT | CASSLDEGWATDTQYF | TRBJ2-3 | . | once | TRBV11-2
TGTGCCAGTAGTAACGAGGTTGGAAGCAATCAGCCCCAGCATTTT | CASSNEVGSNQPQHF | TRBJ1-5 | . | . | TRBV19
TGTGCCAGCAGCTACGGGACAGTAAACACCGGGGAGCTGTTTTTT | CASSYGTVNTGELFF | TRBJ2-2 | TRBD1 | . | TRBV7-9
TGTGCCAGCAGCTTGGTCCGGGACGGATACAATGAGCAGTTCTTC | CASSLVRDGYNEQFF | TRBJ2-1 | . | . | TRBV5-6
TGCGCCAGCAGCCATTCGACAGGGGCGCCCTATGGCTACACCTTC | CASSHSTGAPYGYTF | TRBJ1-2 | TRBD1 | . | TRBV4-1
TGTGCCAGCAGCTTAGGTTGGGGGCCGGGGACCCAGTACTTC | CASSLGWGPGTQYF | TRBJ2-5 | . | once | TRBV11-2
TGTGCCTGCCGCGGGTTGGAGACCCAGTACTTC | CACRGLETQYF | TRBJ2-5 | . | . | TRBV19
TGTGCCAGCAGCCAAACAGGAGATTCTTCCTACGAGCAGTACTTC | CASSQTGDSSYEQYF | TRBJ2-7 | . | . | TRBV7-9
TGCAGCGCCCTCCTAGAGAATGAGCAGTTCTTC | CSALLENEQFF | TRBJ2-1 | . | . | TRBV29-1
TGCGCCAGCAGCCTGGGGGGACCCCAAGAGACCCAGTACTTC | CASSLGGPQETQYF | TRBJ2-5 | . | . | TRBV4-1
TGTGCCAGCAGCTTGACGGGAGCCCCCTACGAGCAGTACTTT | CASSLTGAPYEQYF | TRBJ2-7 | . | . | TRBV7-9
TGTGCCAGCAGTGTCGGGTCTAGCTATGAGACCCAGTACTTC | CASSVGSSYETQYF | TRBJ2-5 | . | . | TRBV6-1
TGTGCCAGCAGTGAAGGAGTTAACACTGAAGCTTTCTTT | CASSEGVNTEAFF | TRBJ1-1 | . | . | TRBV2
TGTGCCAGCAGCCACTCCAGCTCCTACGAGCAGTACTTC | CASSHSSSYEQYF | TRBJ2-7 | . | once | TRBV13
TGTGCCAGCAGCGACGCGACATCGAGTGAGCAGTTCTTC | CASSDATSSEQFF | TRBJ2-1 | . | . | TRBV25-1
TGTGCCAGTAGTCCGGGGACAGGGTCCTACAATGAGCAGTTCTTC | CASSPGTGSYNEQFF | TRBJ2-1 | TRBD1 | once | TRBV19
TGTGCCAGCAGTGAACAGGGAAACACCTATGGCTACACCTTC | CASSEQGNTYGYTF | TRBJ1-2 | . | . | TRBV2
TGCGCCAGCAGTGACCGTACGATAGGGGAGCAGTACTTC | CASSDRTIGEQYF | TRBJ2-7 | . | . | TRBV10-1
TGTGCCAGGGGACTAGCGAACTACGAGCAGTACTTC | CARGLANYEQYF | TRBJ2-7 | TRBD2 | . | TRBV27
TGTGCCAGTAGTATAGATGGGCCGGGACAGGCGAATGAGCAGTTCTTC | CASSIDGPGQANEQFF | TRBJ2-1 | TRBD1 | . | TRBV19
TGTGCCAGCACCACAGGAGTCATCTCTGGCTACACCTTC | CASTTGVISGYTF | TRBJ1-2 | . | . | TRBV11-2
TGTGCCAGCAGCGCCAGGGTTTCCGGGACTATATACTACAATGAGCAGTTCTTC | CASSARVSGTIYYNEQFF | TRBJ2-1 | TRBD2 | . | TRBV11-3
TGCGCCAGCAGCTCCTTTGGGGGGTACTACGAGCAGTACTTC | CASSSFGGYYEQYF | TRBJ2-7 | . | few | TRBV5-1
TGTGCCAGTAGTACCATAGCCGAGACCCAGTACTTC | CASSTIAETQYF | TRBJ2-5 | . | . | TRBV19
TGTGCCAGCAGCGCGACAGCTAACCACAATGAGCAGTTCTTC | CASSATANHNEQFF | TRBJ2-1 | . | . | TRBV7-6
TGCGCCAGCACCCACCCTGGGGGCATGAACACTGAAGCTTTCTTT | CASTHPGGMNTEAFF | TRBJ1-1 | . | . | TRBV5-1
TGTGCCAGCAGCTTGGCCTCGGGCACCGGGGAGCTGTTTTTT | CASSLASGTGELFF | TRBJ2-2 | . | once | TRBV5-5
TGTGCCAGCAGCCCACGGGGCGCCGGGGAGCTGTTTTTT | CASSPRGAGELFF | TRBJ2-2 | . | once | TRBV6-6
TGTGCCAGCAGCTTAGGCCAAGAGACCCAGTACTTC | CASSLGQETQYF | TRBJ2-5 | . | . | TRBV7-2
TGTGCCAGCAGTTTAACCCAGGGGGTTACGCAGTATTTT | CASSLTQGVTQYF | TRBJ2-3 | TRBD1 | . | TRBV27
TGTGCCAGTAGTCAGGACAGTACGAACACTGAAGCTTTCTTT | CASSQDSTNTEAFF | TRBJ1-1 | . | . | TRBV19
TGCAGCGTTGTGGGGACAGTCAACATTCAGTACTTC | CSVVGTVNIQYF | TRBJ2-4 | TRBD1 | few | TRBV29-1
TGTGCCAGCAATCCAGGTACTGAAGCTTTCTTT | CASNPGTEAFF | TRBJ1-1 | . | . | TRBV6-6
TGTGCCAGCTCATGGGGTCCTGGAAACACCATATATTTT | CASSWGPGNTIYF | TRBJ1-3 | . | . | TRBV18
TGTGCCAGCAGCTTAGGCAGGGCTAATAATTCACCCCTCCACTTT | CASSLGRANNSPLHF | TRBJ1-6 | . | few | TRBV7-2
TGTGCCAGCAGCCCTGGAGGCAGCCAGCTTAACTATGGCTACACCTTC | CASSPGGSQLNYGYTF | TRBJ1-2 | . | few | TRBV5-4
TGTGCCAGCAGTGACCTGGTTGGGACCGGGGAGCTGTTTTTT | CASSDLVGTGELFF | TRBJ2-2 | . | . | TRBV6-4
TGTGCCAGCAGCCAAGGGGGAGACGAAAAACTGTTTTTT | CASSQGGDEKLFF | TRBJ1-4 | . | . | TRBV4-2
TGTGCCACCAGCAGTACCCCTATGGGGGGCGTCACTGAAGCTTTCTTT | CATSSTPMGGVTEAFF | TRBJ1-1 | . | medium-sized | TRBV15
TGTGCCAGTAGTATCTCCGGGGGTTCGGAGACCCAGTACTTC | CASSISGGSETQYF | TRBJ2-5 | . | . | TRBV19
TGTGCCAGCTTTTTAGACAGGGTGAGCTCCTACGAGCAGTACTTC | CASFLDRVSSYEQYF | TRBJ2-7 | TRBD1 | . | TRBV18
TGTGCCAGCAGCCAACTACCTTACGAGCAGTACTTC | CASSQLPYEQYF | TRBJ2-7 | . | . | TRBV7-9
TGTGCCAGCAGCTTAGACCTAGAGCAGTACTTC | CASSLDLEQYF | TRBJ2-7 | . | . | TRBV11-2
TGTGCCATCAGTGAAGGCGGGGGGGGTGAGACCCAGTACTTC | CAISEGGGGETQYF | TRBJ2-5 | TRBD2 | . | TRBV10-3
TGTGCCAGCAGTTTCCGGACTAGCGTTTCTTCCTACGAGCAGTACTTC | CASSFRTSVSSYEQYF | TRBJ2-7 | TRBD2 | . | TRBV27
TGTGCCAGCAGCGTAAGAAGTCATCCTTCCTACGAGCAGTACTTC | CASSVRSHPSYEQYF | TRBJ2-7 | . | . | TRBV9
TGTGCCAGCAGCTTAGTTTCCCAGAGAGGCTACACCTTC | CASSLVSQRGYTF | TRBJ1-2 | . | few | TRBV11-2
TGTGCCAGCAGCTTAGTCTCGGGTCCAGGCACAGATACGCAGTATTTT | CASSLVSGPGTDTQYF | TRBJ2-3 | . | . | TRBV7-9
TGTGCCAGCAGCGTATATGGGGCCCAAAGGAGCAATCAGCCCCAGCATTTT | CASSVYGAQRSNQPQHF | TRBJ1-5 | . | . | TRBV9
TGTGCCAGTAGTACCGCGGCCCTCCCCCATACGCAGTATTTT | CASSTAALPHTQYF | TRBJ2-3 | . | . | TRBV19
TGTGCCAGCAGCTTGCGTCTAGCGGGAGCCGGGGATACGCAGTATTTT | CASSLRLAGAGDTQYF | TRBJ2-3 | TRBD2 | . | TRBV5-6
TGTGCCAGCAGTTTATTGGCAGGGGGCCTTTCCGAGCAGTACTTC | CASSLLAGGLSEQYF | TRBJ2-7 | TRBD1 | . | TRBV28
TGTGCCAGTAGTCGTAGACTAGCGGGAGTTACCGGGGAGCTGTTTTTT | CASSRRLAGVTGELFF | TRBJ2-2 | TRBD2 | . | TRBV19
TGTGCCAGCAGTGAAGCGTGGGCGGGAGGGTTTTCTAGCACAGATACGCAGTATTTT | CASSEAWAGGFSSTDTQYF | TRBJ2-3 | TRBD2 | . | TRBV6-1
TGTGCCAGCAGCTTCTTGTGGGGGCCCGGGGAGCTGTTTTTT | CASSFLWGPGELFF | TRBJ2-2 | . | . | TRBV5-6
TGTGCCATCAGTGGGGCCGCAGGGGTAGGAGAGACCCAGTACTTC | CAISGAAGVGETQYF | TRBJ2-5 | . | . | TRBV10-3
TGTGCCAGCAGTCGAACAGGGCGCTACGAGCAGTACTTC | CASSRTGRYEQYF | TRBJ2-7 | . | . | TRBV27